This T cell receptor beta chain was found in a study of CD8 T cells in Susac syndrome. Germline CDR1 reads PRHDT; CDR2 reads FYEKMQ (reference sequence). The ends lost 5 bases at V and 2 bases at J; junction bases unmatched: 8. This CDR3 spans 16 amino acids. The authors reverse transcribed about 0.5 to 1 ug RNA with random hexamers. TCRdb processed the immunoSEQ multiplex PCR reads anew with MiXCR; each CDR3 protein has one entry. The sample consists of a few hundred thousand distinct CDR3 sequences, roughly 84% of them appearing once. J is TRBJ2-7 and V is TRBV13; 11 nucleotides align to TRBD2. The clonotype originates from a human donor with multiple sclerosis. The sequenced sample was CD8+ T cells from PBMCs. CDR3: CASSPETSGGPYEQYF. The CDR3 coding sequence is TGTGCCAGCAGCCCCGAAACTAGCGGGGGCCCCTACGAGCAGTACTTC.